The next 28 T cell receptor beta chains were all read from a single sample in a study of blood T cell repertoires in COVID-19. TCRdb keeps only in-frame clones here, not all; method: immunoSEQ multiplex PCR. Here the sample spans under 300,000 clones, under 90% being singletons. The material sequenced was PBMCs or T cells enriched from blood (not recorded which). The source of these receptors is a middle-aged woman who had recovered from COVID-19.

The chain combines TRBV7-9 with TRBJ1-3; TRBD1 matches at 11 bases. Trimming took 5 bases from V and 4 from J; bases not matched to a gene: 13. Per the germline V gene, CDR1 is SEHNR and CDR2 is FQNEAQ (reference sequence). The CDR3 covers 18 residues. CDR3 sequence: CASSPIPGQGDSGNTIYF. As DNA, the CDR3 is TGTGCCAGCAGCCCTATACCGGGACAGGGGGATTCAGGAAACACCATATATTTT.

CDR3 DNA: TGCGCCAGCAGCTTGCTTACCGAAAGCGGGCCTAGCACAGATACGCAGTATTTT. Residues: CASSLLTESGPSTDTQYF. This chain links TRBV5-1 with TRBJ2-3, with D perhaps TRBD2 (6 bases). CDR1 is SGHRS, CDR2 YFSETQ, per germline. The CDR3 covers 18 residues. V was clipped by 1 base and J by 0 bases, with 18 bases between them.

Only one count was recorded for this clone. The chain links TRBV30 to TRBJ1-3, with D hard to call. The V and J ends lost 4 bases and 0 bases respectively, with 4 bases between them. The CDR3 runs 12 residues. Germline CDR1 GTSNPN, CDR2 SVGIG (reference sequence). Here the CDR3 reads CAWTNSGNTIYF. Here the CDR3 DNA reads TGTGCCTGGACAAACTCTGGAAACACCATATATTTT.

CDR3 DNA: TGTGCCAGCAGCTTGTCCGGAGAAAACTATGGCTACACCTTC. Translation gives CASSLSGENYGYTF. This chain joins TRBV5-8 and TRBJ1-2; no clear D. This CDR3 has 14 amino acids. V was cut by 1 base and J by 2 bases, with 9 bases left in between. The germline gives CDR1 SGHTS, CDR2 YDEGEE.

The chain is built from TRBV27 and TRBJ1-2; D ambiguous. Germline assignment: CDR1 MNHEY and CDR2 SMNVEV (reference sequence). Trimming shortened V by 3 bases and J by 2 bases, and 7 bases separated the two germline ends. The CDR3 runs 13 residues. This chain's CDR3 is CASSLWANYGYTF. Here the CDR3 DNA reads TGTGCCAGCAGTTTGTGGGCAAACTATGGCTACACCTTC.

The chain recombines TRBV4-3 with TRBJ2-3, with 10 bases matching TRBD1. V was clipped by 4 bases and J by 4 bases; unmatched bases: 8. Germline values: CDR1 LGHNA, CDR2 YSLEER. The CDR3 consists of 16 residues. The CDR3 is CASSRQGTGVSDTQYF. DNA of the CDR3: TGCGCCAGCAGCCGTCAGGGGACAGGGGTATCAGATACGCAGTATTTT.

This clone was counted once. This chain uses TRBV30 with TRBJ2-1; D is possibly TRBD2 (5 bases). This CDR3 has 12 amino acids. Germline V gives CDR1 GTSNPN, CDR2 SVGIG (reference sequence). Trimming cost V 1 base and J 9 bases, with 10 bases left between them. The CDR3 DNA is TGTGCCTGGAGTGCCGGGAACCCTGAGCAGTTCTTC. Translated, it gives CAWSAGNPEQFF.

In this sample, this clone turned up once. This sequence joins TRBV27 and TRBJ2-2; 9 nucleotides line up with TRBD1. Germline V gene sequence: CDR1 MNHEY, CDR2 SMNVEV (reference sequence). CDR3 length: 14 residues. The ends lost 8 bases at V and 4 bases at J; junction bases unmatched: 5. The CDR3 spells CASGRTGATGELFF. The CDR3 DNA sequence: TGTGCCAGCGGGCGGACAGGGGCCACCGGGGAGCTGTTTTTT.

V usage is TRBV10-1 and J usage is TRBJ2-2; TRBD2 agrees at 11 bases. CDR3 length: 16 residues. Germline-derived CDR1 and CDR2 are WNHNN and SYGVQD (reference sequence). J gave up 1 base and V 2 bases, and 0 bases lay outside the gene matches. The CDR3 DNA follows: TGCGCCAGCAGTGAGACTAGCGGGGGGAACACCGGGGAGCTGTTTTTT. Amino acids: CASSETSGGNTGELFF.

CDR3 in amino acids: CAWSDRAVYTF. The CDR3 DNA reads TGTGCCTGGAGCGACAGGGCGGTCTACACCTTC. The rearrangement joins TRBV30 to TRBJ1-2; 7 bases align to TRBD1. Germline-derived CDR1 and CDR2 are GTSNPN and SVGIG (reference sequence). Trimming removed 3 bases from V and 10 bases from J; junction bases left unmatched: 5. The length of the CDR3 is 11 residues.

The sample holds a few counts of this clone. This rearrangement joins TRBV19 to TRBJ1-5, with 7 nucleotides matching TRBD1. This CDR3 has 15 amino acids. Trimming removed 1 base from V and 7 bases from J; junction bases left unmatched: 7. CDR1 LNHDA and CDR2 SQIVND come from the germline V gene (reference sequence). CDR3 sequence: CASSIGRQGMQPQHF. Here the CDR3 DNA reads TGTGCCAGTAGTATAGGTAGACAGGGTATGCAGCCCCAGCATTTT.

The CDR3 DNA sequence: TGCGCCAGCAGCTTATACGGACTCGCGGGGGGCGGGTACGAGCAGTACTTC. This codes for CASSLYGLAGGGYEQYF. The rearrangement joins TRBV5-1 to TRBJ2-7; 8 bases match TRBD2. The CDR3 consists of 17 residues. CDR1 is SGHRS, CDR2 YFSETQ, per germline. The junction had 14 bases not matched to a gene; V was cut back by 2 bases and J by 4 bases.

This clone has just a few counts. V usage is TRBV19 and J usage is TRBJ1-2; D is unresolved. Trimming removed 0 bases at V and 4 bases at J, with 12 bases between. The CDR3 runs 15 residues. Germline CDR1 LNHDA, CDR2 SQIVND (reference sequence). CDR3 sequence: CASSIDSRSIYGYTF. The DNA for the CDR3 is TGTGCCAGTAGTATAGATTCCCGGTCAATCTATGGCTACACCTTC. Combining the CDR3 with reference TRBV19 and TRBJ1-2 gives the whole variable domain DGGITQSPKYLFRKEGQNVTLSCEQNLNHDAMYWYRQDPGQGLRLIYYSQIVNDFQKGDIAEGYSVSREKKESFPLTVTSAQKNPTAFYLCASSIDSRSIYGYTFGSGTRLTVV.

The chain employs TRBV6-7 and TRBJ1-5; 9 bases match TRBD1. TRBV6-7 is an ORF, and what it does is uncertain. Trimming cost V 7 bases and J 5 bases; bases outside gene matches: 6. This CDR3 region has 14 residues. CDR3 sequence reads: CASTYRTGDQPQHF. Here the CDR3 DNA reads TGTGCCAGCACCTACCGGACAGGGGATCAGCCCCAGCATTTT.

The chain has TRBV9 and TRBJ1-2; D not resolved. Germline V gene data show CDR1 as SGDLS and CDR2 as YYNGEE. V lost 0 bases, J lost 2 bases, and 11 bases lay in between. CDR3 length equals 15 residues. The CDR3 loop reads CASSVDPGFNYGYTF. CDR3 sequence (DNA): TGTGCCAGCAGCGTAGACCCGGGGTTCAACTATGGCTACACCTTC.

The chain links TRBV20-1 to TRBJ1-2, with D unresolved. V was pared by 3 bases and J by 1 base, with 9 bases between. The germline gives CDR1 DFQATT, CDR2 SNEGSKA (reference sequence). There are 13 residues in the CDR3. The CDR3 is CSASSNGNYGYTF. The CDR3 DNA reads TGCAGTGCTAGTTCCAACGGTAACTATGGCTACACCTTC.

The chain links TRBV20-1 to TRBJ2-3; 10 nucleotides agree with TRBD2. Germline lookup yields CDR1 DFQATT and CDR2 SNEGSKA (reference sequence). CDR3 length equals 17 residues. The J segment lost 2 bases and the V segment lost 3 bases, leaving 11 bases of the junction unmatched. CDR3 sequence reads: CSASRLAGPRPTDTQYF. CDR3 nucleotides: TGCAGTGCTAGTCGACTAGCGGGTCCCCGTCCCACAGATACGCAGTATTTT.

The gene calls are TRBV9 and TRBJ2-2; TRBD2 agrees at 8 bases. The CDR3 runs to 18 residues. Germline-derived CDR1 and CDR2 are SGDLS and YYNGEE. V was clipped by 0 bases and J by 0 bases; unmatched bases: 7. The DNA of the CDR3 is TGTGCCAGCAGCGTAGAAGGCGGGGGGACCGCGAACACCGGGGAGCTGTTTTTT. It encodes CASSVEGGGTANTGELFF.

The V call is TRBV5-4, the J call TRBJ1-2, with D possibly matching TRBD1 (5 bases). The V end lost 2 bases, the J end lost 4 bases, and 15 bases lay between the germline ends. The CDR3 has 15 residues. The germline V gene encodes CDR1 SGHNT and CDR2 YYREEE (reference sequence). CDR3 DNA sequence: TGTGCCAGCAGCTTACCCGACAGTCAATCCTATGGCTACACCTTC. It codes for CASSLPDSQSYGYTF. Complete variable domain (other parts from reference TRBV5-4 and TRBJ1-2): ETGVTQSPTHLIKTRGQQVTLRCSSQSGHNTVSWYQQALGQGPQFIFQYYREEENGRGNFPPRFSGLQFPNYSSELNVNALELDDSALYLCASSLPDSQSYGYTFGSGTRLTVV.

In this sample, this clone turned up a few times. The chain uses TRBV7-2 and TRBJ1-2; no firm D call. The germline V gene has CDR1 SGHTA and CDR2 FQGNSA. Trimming took 5 bases from V and 2 from J, leaving 15 bases between them. This CDR3 has 15 amino acids. DNA of the CDR3: TGTGCCAGCAGCGAAGCGGGCGACGGCAACTATGGCTACACCTTC. Translation: CASSEAGDGNYGYTF.

This chain links TRBV5-4 with TRBJ2-6, with TRBD1 as a possible D gene (5 bases). CDR3 length: 15 amino acids. The germline V and J ends were trimmed by 4 bases and 5 bases, with 13 bases remaining between them. CDR1 is SGHNT and CDR2 is YYREEE in the germline V gene (reference sequence). The CDR3 here is CASSPQGVRANVLTF. The CDR3 coding sequence is TGTGCCAGCAGCCCTCAGGGTGTGCGGGCCAACGTCCTGACTTTC.

The rearrangement links TRBV19 to TRBJ2-6; the D gene is possibly TRBD1 (5 bases). The CDR3 sequence is 15 residues long. The germline V gene has CDR1 LNHDA and CDR2 SQIVND (reference sequence). V lost 2 bases and J lost 4, with 9 bases in between. DNA for the CDR3: TGTGCCAGTAGTATATCTCCAGGGGGGGCCAACGTCCTGACTTTC. It encodes CASSISPGGANVLTF.

This rearrangement joins TRBV5-4 to TRBJ2-5, with 9 bases fitting TRBD1. Germline V gene lookup returns CDR1 SGHNT and CDR2 YYREEE (reference sequence). The CDR3 has 16 residues. V trimming: 4 bases; J trimming: 10 bases; junction bases outside the gene matches: 17. This CDR3 is CASSTGQGLGKGIQYF. CDR3 coding DNA: TGTGCCAGCAGCACCGGACAGGGGTTAGGCAAAGGGATCCAGTACTTC.

The chain recombines TRBV2 with TRBJ1-5; D uncertain. Trimming took off 3 bases at V and 1 base at J, with 10 bases between the two ends. In germline, CDR1 is SNHLY, CDR2 FYNNEI. The CDR3 length is 15 residues. The CDR3 sequence: CASSDRRGSNQPQHF. The CDR3, as DNA: TGTGCCAGCAGTGATAGACGAGGGAGCAATCAGCCCCAGCATTTT.

This chain uses TRBV5-4 with TRBJ2-7; 11 bases agree with TRBD2. V was pared by 4 bases and J by 4 bases, with 7 bases of the junction left unmatched. The CDR3 runs 15 residues. The germline V gene encodes CDR1 SGHNT and CDR2 YYREEE (reference sequence). The CDR3, as DNA: TGTGCCAGCAGCCTCAAGACTAGCGGGGTTTACGAGCAGTACTTC. Its translation is CASSLKTSGVYEQYF.

The V call is TRBV18, the J call TRBJ2-7; tentatively, D is TRBD1 (5 bases). CDR1 is KGHSH, CDR2 LQKENI, per germline. This CDR3 spans 11 amino acids. Trimming cost V 6 bases and J 2 bases, with 5 bases left between them. The DNA for the CDR3 is TGTGCCAGCTCGGGGCCCTACGAGCAGTACTTC. It is translated as CASSGPYEQYF.

This chain joins TRBV7-2 and TRBJ1-5, with D perhaps TRBD1 (6 bases). Per germline, CDR1 SGHTA and CDR2 FQGNSA. Trimming removed 1 base at V and 0 bases at J, with 7 bases between. This CDR3 comprises 15 residues. CDR3 DNA: TGTGCCAGCAGCTTAGAACAGGGTAGCAATCAGCCCCAGCATTTT. Translating it yields CASSLEQGSNQPQHF.

J is TRBJ1-1 and V is TRBV5-4; D unclear. V was trimmed by 4 bases and J by 1 base, leaving 17 bases between them. The CDR3 runs to 16 residues. CDR1 and CDR2 from the germline V gene are SGHNT and YYREEE (reference sequence). In DNA, the CDR3 is TGTGCCAGCAGCCGTCAGGCGATACTGGGGAACACTGAAGCTTTCTTT. Amino acids: CASSRQAILGNTEAFF.